Below, 17 T cell receptor beta chains from the same sample are listed, as sequenced in a study of radiation and T cells in renal cell carcinoma. Sample time point: baseline pretreatment blood. Indicated treatment: 15 Gy SBRT to primary tumor, nephrectomy 4 weeks later. Libraries were prepared by immunoSEQ multiplex PCR; TCRdb keeps only in-frame clonotypes and omits some of them. The repertoire holds 100,000 to 150,000 clones, approximately 82% seen once, with 3% in the top ten. The material was blood, obtained from a patient whose treatment included radiotherapy and nephrectomy. These receptors all stem from a woman in her sixties with renal cell carcinoma.

The V call is TRBV6-5, the J call TRBJ1-5; the match to TRBD1 covers 9 bases. V gave up 8 bases and J gave up 2 bases; unmatched junction bases: 7. The germline gives CDR1 MNHEY, CDR2 SVGAGI. The CDR3 loop spans 15 amino acids. DNA of the CDR3: TGTGCCAGCCTCACAGGGGGCGCCGGCAATCAGCCCCAGCATTTT. It is translated as CASLTGGAGNQPQHF.

This clone was observed a few times. The V call is TRBV29-1, the J call TRBJ1-1; 7 bases are shared with TRBD1. After removal of 7 bases from V and 0 bases from J, the junction contained 5 bases not matched to a gene. Germline V gene sequence: CDR1 SQVTM, CDR2 ANQGSEA. The CDR3 is 13 amino acids. CDR3 coding DNA: TGCAGCGCTATGGGACAGATGAACACTGAAGCTTTCTTT. This codes for CSAMGQMNTEAFF.

V and J are TRBV15 and TRBJ2-2, with 8 bases that match TRBD1. Germline values: CDR1 LNHNV, CDR2 YYDKDF (reference sequence). The CDR3 contains 17 residues. With 0 bases clipped from V and 0 bases from J, the junction kept 3 bases outside the gene matches. The CDR3 region is CATSRDVTGANTGELFF. Here the CDR3 DNA reads TGTGCCACCAGCAGAGATGTGACAGGGGCGAACACCGGGGAGCTGTTTTTT.

This chain joins TRBV19 and TRBJ1-5, with 7 bases that match TRBD1. This CDR3 has 15 residues. Germline CDR1 reads LNHDA; CDR2 reads SQIVND (reference sequence). After removal of 6 bases from V and 3 bases from J, the junction contained 8 bases not matched to a gene. The CDR3 DNA sequence: TGTGCCAGTAGGGAGACAGGGCGGACCAATCAGCCCCAGCATTTT. Translated, it gives CASRETGRTNQPQHF. The full variable domain, rest sourced from reference TRBV19 and TRBJ1-5, is DGGITQSPKYLFRKEGQNVTLSCEQNLNHDAMYWYRQDPGQGLRLIYYSQIVNDFQKGDIAEGYSVSREKKESFPLTVTSAQKNPTAFYLCASRETGRTNQPQHFGDGTRLSIL.

The V and J genes are TRBV5-1 and TRBJ1-2, with TRBD1 identical over 12 bases. Germline loops: CDR1 SGHRS, CDR2 YFSETQ. This CDR3 has 18 residues. The V and J ends lost 2 bases and 4 bases, in that order; junction bases with no gene match: 12. The CDR3 protein is CASSFQRDRGPDRYGYTF. CDR3 coding DNA: TGCGCCAGCAGCTTCCAAAGGGACAGGGGGCCCGACCGCTATGGCTACACCTTC.

The chain links TRBV4-3 to TRBJ2-3; 14 nucleotides agree with TRBD2. V trimming: 0 bases; J trimming: 6 bases; junction bases outside the gene matches: 14. Germline CDR1 is LGHNA and CDR2 is YSLEER. This CDR3 comprises 20 residues. CDR3 loop: CASSQDWGLGLAGALDTQYF. CDR3 coding DNA: TGCGCCAGCAGCCAAGATTGGGGCCTGGGACTAGCGGGAGCATTGGATACGCAGTATTTT.

This chain links TRBV28 with TRBJ1-1; D may be TRBD1 (5 bases). This CDR3 has 14 amino acids. Germline CDR1 reads MDHEN; CDR2 reads SYDVKM. The V and J ends lost 7 bases and 4 bases respectively, with 16 bases between them. DNA of the CDR3: TGTGCCAGCACCCTATGGGGGACGAGCACTGAAGCTTTCTTT. It encodes CASTLWGTSTEAFF.

The CDR3 here is CASSFPYGGTPDTQYF. The CDR3 DNA reads TGTGCCAGCAGCTTCCCTTACGGGGGGACCCCAGATACGCAGTATTTT. This sequence joins TRBV7-9 and TRBJ2-3; 7 bases line up with TRBD2. V shed 3 bases, J shed 4 bases, and the junction held 10 bases outside the gene matches. Germline loops: CDR1 SEHNR, CDR2 FQNEAQ (reference sequence). CDR3 length: 16 residues.

The gene calls are TRBV7-9 and TRBJ1-2; D gene uncertain. The germline V gene has CDR1 SEHNR and CDR2 FQNEAQ (reference sequence). The CDR3 is 13 amino acids. V was trimmed by 4 bases and J by 4 bases, leaving 10 bases between them. DNA of the CDR3: TGTGCCAGCAGCTCACTTATCCTCTATGGCTACACCTTC. Encoded protein: CASSSLILYGYTF. Based on the CDR3 plus reference TRBV7-9 and TRBJ1-2, the full variable domain is DTGVSQNPRHKITKRGQNVTFRCDPISEHNRLYWYRQTLGQGPEFLTYFQNEAQLEKSRLLSDRFSAERPKGSFSTLEIQRTEQGDSAMYLCASSSLILYGYTFGSGTRLTVV.

The chain joins TRBV5-1 to TRBJ2-3, with unresolved D. The CDR3 is 15 residues long. Germline V lookup: CDR1 SGHRS, CDR2 YFSETQ. The germline V and J ends were trimmed by 2 bases and 2 bases, with 12 bases remaining between them. CDR3 coding DNA: TGCGCCAGCAGCTTTTCGGCAGCTTACACAGATACGCAGTATTTT. Translating it yields CASSFSAAYTDTQYF. Full variable domain (missing parts from reference TRBV5-1 and TRBJ2-3): KAGVTQTPRYLIKTRGQQVTLSCSPISGHRSVSWYQQTPGQGLQFLFEYFSETQRNKGNFPGRFSGRQFSNSRSEMNVSTLELGDSALYLCASSFSAAYTDTQYFGPGTRLTVL.

The chain couples TRBV9 to TRBJ2-3, with TRBD2 identical over 7 bases. V shed 4 bases and J 2 bases; nucleotides not matched to a gene: 10. CDR3 length equals 16 residues. From germline, CDR1 is SGDLS and CDR2 YYNGEE. CDR3 in amino acids: CASSPGQAGITDTQYF. The CDR3 DNA is TGTGCCAGCAGCCCCGGGCAAGCGGGGATCACAGATACGCAGTATTTT.

This chain uses TRBV12-1 with TRBJ2-2; the DNA was not compared with TRBD1, the D call given in the table. TRBV12-1 constitutes a pseudogene. The CDR3 spans 17 residues. The CDR3 DNA sequence: TGTGCCAGCAGCACTAAGGGACAGGGTACGAACACCGGGGAGCTGTTTTTT. Amino acids: CASSTKGQGTNTGELFF.

This clone was recorded once. The chain combines TRBV7-8 with TRBJ2-1; 11 nucleotides agree with TRBD2. The junction had 6 bases not matched to a gene; V was cut back by 1 base and J by 10 bases. Looked up from germline, CDR1 is SGHVS and CDR2 is FQNEAQ. The CDR3 totals 15 residues. Written as DNA, the CDR3 is TGTGCCAGCAGCTTAGGAACTAGCGGGAGCAGCGAGCAGTTCTTC. This translates into CASSLGTSGSSEQFF.

The chain has TRBV7-6 and TRBJ2-7; 10 bases are a match to TRBD1. The length of the CDR3 is 16 residues. V lost 1 base to trimming and J lost 0 bases; unmatched junction nucleotides: 3. In germline, CDR1 is SGHVS, CDR2 FNYEAQ. The CDR3 DNA reads TGTGCCAGCAGCTTAGGGCGGGACAGGGGCTCCTACGAGCAGTACTTC. It codes for CASSLGRDRGSYEQYF.

V usage is TRBV7-9 and J usage is TRBJ2-7; D remains unclear. Germline V gene data show CDR1 as SEHNR and CDR2 as FQNEAQ (reference sequence). The V end lost 5 bases, the J end lost 2 bases, and 7 bases lay between the germline ends. CDR3 length: 12 residues. The CDR3 spells CASSNLAYEQYF. The CDR3 DNA follows: TGTGCCAGCAGCAATCTGGCCTACGAGCAGTACTTC.

This clone was seen more than once but under ten times. The chain combines TRBV11-2 with TRBJ2-7; TRBD1 aligns across 8 bases. The CDR3 has 14 amino acids. V lost 5 bases, J lost 5 bases, and 8 bases stayed unmatched. From germline, CDR1 is SGHAT and CDR2 FQNNGV. CDR3 sequence reads: CASSHPDRVDEQYF. In DNA, the CDR3 is TGTGCCAGCAGCCACCCGGACAGGGTCGACGAGCAGTACTTC.

This clone has a single count. The chain links TRBV7-3 to TRBJ2-2, with D perhaps TRBD1 or TRBD2 (6 bases each). Germline V gives CDR1 SGHTA, CDR2 FQGTGA. V lost 3 bases and J 7 bases, leaving 9 bases between the germline ends. CDR3 length equals 13 residues. As DNA, the CDR3 is TGTGCCAGCAGCTTCCGGGGGCACGGGGAGCTGTTTTTT. Translation: CASSFRGHGELFF.